This T cell receptor beta chain emerged from a study of early T cells in non-severe SARS-CoV-2 infection. On the study more broadly: From unsorted whole blood, bulk RNA was sequenced, and the chains remained unpaired. Findings and limits, study-wide: VDJdb matching skewed toward anti-spike CD8 responses, missing private and CD4 specificities.

Individual cDNA molecules received unique molecular identifiers during library preparation. TCRdb itself ran the 5' RACE reads through MiXCR, one entry per CDR3 protein. Among some 49,000 distinct CDR3 sequences listed, about an eighth were seen once. Points on this clonotype: Antigen specificity is unknown.

The germline gives CDR1 SEHNR, CDR2 FQNEAQ (reference sequence). V was pared by 1 base and J by 5 bases, with 9 bases between. There are 13 residues in the CDR3. The specimen sequenced was whole blood. This rearrangement joins TRBV7-9 to TRBJ2-7; the D gene is possibly TRBD2 (6 bases). The sequence was obtained from an adult who was a healthcare worker with PCR-confirmed SARS-CoV-2 infection or an uninfected control (not recorded which). CDR3 in amino acids: CASSLGGLDEQYF. The CDR3, as DNA: TGTGCCAGCAGCTTAGGGGGACTGGACGAGCAGTACTTC.